What follows is one T cell receptor (beta chain) and its context. The target antigen is unknown. The data stem from a study of T-cell reconstitution after alpha-beta-depleted transplantation in children. The study, taken as a whole, reports: Some patients showed high day-60 TCRbeta diversity, which derived from surviving recipient T cells and thymic progenitors. Reportedly, only several hundred clones from non-depleted graft cells drove alpha-beta T-cell counts at about two months. A year had passed since transplant, and T-cell counts and diversity by then came mostly from newly produced T cells.

With 6 bases clipped from V and 2 bases from J, the junction kept 5 bases outside the gene matches. The CDR3 covers 15 residues. Library preparation (for TCRbeta) was performed with unique molecular identifiers. TCRdb re-called the PCR reads with MiXCR, one entry per CDR3 protein. The sample contains about 640,000 distinct CDR3 sequences, over 10% of which appear only once. This chain connects TRBV12-3 or TRBV12-4 to TRBJ2-3; 10 nucleotides line up with TRBD2. Sequences were derived from PBMCs, mostly from graft donor cells, sampled 360 days after TCRalphabeta/CD19-depleted stem cell transplant. This sequence was found in a male patient aged 10 to 17 who had a stem cell transplant for acute myeloid leukemia, so the T cells may come from the graft donor. The CDR3 loop reads CASRPGLAVTDTQYF. The CDR3 bases are TGTGCCAGCAGACCCGGACTAGCGGTCACAGATACGCAGTATTTT.